A single sample is the source of the 14 T cell receptor beta chains below, sequenced in a study of OX40 agonist ivuxolimab in advanced cancers. TCRdb's copy holds only in-frame clones and misses some; the assay was immunoSEQ multiplex PCR. The sample shows 45,000 to 65,000 clones, roughly four fifths of them seen only once. Material: CD4+ or CD8+ T cells sorted from blood, obtained in a trial of the OX40 agonist ivuxolimab. The receptors here all came from an adult with an advanced solid tumor such as melanoma, head and neck, liver or kidney cancer.

The chain is built from TRBV6-5 and TRBJ2-2; 8 bases match TRBD2. Germline assignment: CDR1 MNHEY and CDR2 SVGAGI. After removal of 2 bases from V and 4 bases from J, the junction contained 6 bases not matched to a gene. The CDR3 sequence is 16 residues long. The CDR3 protein is CASSYIGRVGTGELFF. The DNA for the CDR3 is TGTGCCAGCAGTTACATCGGGAGGGTTGGCACCGGGGAGCTGTTTTTT.

This chain links TRBV7-9 with TRBJ1-2, with a weak D call TRBD1 (5 bases). CDR1 and CDR2 from the germline V gene are SEHNR and FQNEAQ (reference sequence). Trimming left V 5 bases short and J 2 bases short, with 12 bases between. This CDR3 has 14 amino acids. CDR3 nucleotide sequence: TGTGCCAGCAGCGCGGGTTCAGGGAACTATGGCTACACCTTC. As protein: CASSAGSGNYGYTF.

The chain links TRBV9 to TRBJ1-6, with D maybe TRBD1 (6 bases). This CDR3 region has 15 residues. Trimming took 2 bases from V and 5 from J, leaving 11 bases between them. CDR1 SGDLS and CDR2 YYNGEE come from the germline V gene. The CDR3 region has the DNA TGTGCCAGCAGCGTTTCGGCAGGGGATAATTCACCCCTCCACTTT. It is translated as CASSVSAGDNSPLHF.

The chain recombines TRBV5-6 with TRBJ2-6; weak D call: TRBD1 (6 bases). Trimming took 1 base from V and 3 from J, leaving 14 bases between them. The CDR3 is 17 amino acids. From germline, CDR1 is SGHDT and CDR2 YYEEEE. The DNA of the CDR3 is TGTGCCAGCAGCTTGAACAGGGTGCGTGATGGGGCCAACGTCCTGACTTTC. Its protein is CASSLNRVRDGANVLTF.

The V gene is TRBV15, the J gene TRBJ2-7, with D unclear. With 0 bases removed from V and 4 bases from J, the gap between germline ends came to 13 bases. The CDR3 runs to 15 residues. The germline gives CDR1 LNHNV, CDR2 YYDKDF (reference sequence). The CDR3 is CATSRDSERSYEQYF. CDR3 DNA: TGTGCCACCAGCAGAGACTCGGAGAGGTCGTACGAGCAGTACTTC.

Only one count was recorded for this clone. The chain joins TRBV6-5 to TRBJ2-3, with D perhaps matching TRBD2 (5 bases). Between the trimmed V and J ends, which lost 8 bases and 1 base, there was a span of 16 bases. This CDR3 comprises 15 residues. Germline assignment: CDR1 MNHEY and CDR2 SVGAGI. CDR3 nucleotides: TGTGCCAGCGCCCTAAAAACCGGGGGCACAGATACGCAGTATTTT. Its translation: CASALKTGGTDTQYF.

In its sample, this clone was seen many times. Other DNA sequences in this specimen translate into the identical CDR3. The CDR3 loop reads CASSPDYNSPLHF. In DNA, the CDR3 is TGTGCCAGCTCACCCGACTATAATTCACCCCTCCACTTT. V usage is TRBV18 and J usage is TRBJ1-6; unclear D gene. Trimming removed 3 bases from V and 3 bases from J, with 3 bases in between. Germline V gives CDR1 KGHSH, CDR2 LQKENI. The CDR3 length is 13 residues.

The V and J genes are TRBV19 and TRBJ2-1, with D maybe TRBD1 (6 bases). V lost 5 bases and J lost 4, with 12 bases in between. Germline CDR1 and CDR2: LNHDA and SQIVND (reference sequence). This CDR3 is 14 amino acids long. The CDR3 spells CASSSRTEYNEQFF. DNA of the CDR3: TGTGCCAGTAGTTCGCGGACAGAGTACAATGAGCAGTTCTTC.

The V and J genes are TRBV11-1 and TRBJ2-7; 10 bases are a match to TRBD1. CDR3 length: 15 residues. Germline loops: CDR1 SGHAT, CDR2 FQDESV (reference sequence). Losses at the gene ends were 4 bases for V and 7 bases for J; bases not matched to a gene: 10. The CDR3: CASSSRQGALGEQYF. CDR3 bases: TGTGCCAGCAGCTCGCGACAGGGGGCCTTGGGGGAGCAGTACTTC.

The chain carries TRBV18 and TRBJ1-1, with 8 bases lining up with TRBD1. Per germline, CDR1 KGHSH and CDR2 LQKENI. The J segment lost 0 bases and the V segment lost 3 bases, leaving 9 bases of the junction unmatched. The CDR3 contains 17 residues. The CDR3 DNA reads as TGTGCCAGCTCACCGGTTCGGGACAGGAGGATGAACACTGAAGCTTTCTTT. Protein product: CASSPVRDRRMNTEAFF.

The chain couples TRBV6-6 to TRBJ1-3, with D hard to call. V lost 2 bases and J lost 0, with 11 bases in between. The V gene's germline CDR1 is MNHNY and CDR2 SVGAGI (reference sequence). The CDR3 covers 16 residues. The CDR3 region has the DNA TGTGCCAGCAGTTACGGAATGCAAAACTCTGGAAACACCATATATTTT. It codes for CASSYGMQNSGNTIYF.

This sequence joins TRBV5-1 and TRBJ1-4, with TRBD1 matching 10 bases. The CDR3 extends over 15 amino acids. V was clipped by 4 bases and J by 6 bases; unmatched bases: 6. Germline V gene data show CDR1 as SGHRS and CDR2 as YFSETQ. The CDR3 loop reads CASSPLGTGDEKLFF. CDR3 DNA sequence: TGCGCCAGCAGCCCGCTTGGGACAGGGGATGAAAAACTGTTTTTT.

The rearrangement links TRBV6-6 to TRBJ2-1, with D tentatively TRBD2 (5 bases). Germline V gives CDR1 MNHNY, CDR2 SVGAGI (reference sequence). This CDR3 has 16 amino acids. V was shortened by 0 bases and J by 8 bases, with 17 bases between the two germline ends. CDR3 protein: CASSYSSGTYSDEQFF. Here the CDR3 DNA reads TGTGCCAGCAGTTACTCGAGCGGTACTTATAGCGATGAGCAGTTCTTC.

The chain carries TRBV7-8 and TRBJ2-3, with 9 bases matching TRBD2. Losses at the gene ends were 6 bases for V and 5 bases for J; bases not matched to a gene: 9. The CDR3 is 15 residues long. The germline gives CDR1 SGHVS, CDR2 FQNEAQ. CDR3 in DNA: TGTGCCAGCAGGCCGCGGGGGGGCCGGGGAGATACGCAGTATTTT. It codes for CASRPRGGRGDTQYF. Full variable domain (remainder filled in from reference TRBV7-8 and TRBJ2-3): GAGVSQSPRYKVAKRGQDVALRCDPISGHVSLFWYQQALGQGPEFLTYFQNEAQLDKSGLPSDRFFAERPEGSVSTLKIQRTQQEDSAVYLCASRPRGGRGDTQYFGPGTRLTVL.